Presented here are 14 T cell receptor beta chains from one specimen sequenced in a study of blood T cells in healthy people across ages. Sample-barcoded 5' priming and a J-beta primer mix drove a second PCR of about 6 to 11 cycles. One entry per CDR3 protein, called by TCRdb with MiXCR from the 5' RACE reads. The sample yields around 800,000 distinct CDR3 sequences, about 26% seen once. The sample also formed part of further work on T cells of mothers and their children.

Material: blood. The receptors were sampled from a boy aged 5-17 years in good health.

This clonotype was seen ten or more times. The rearrangement uses TRBV12-3 or TRBV12-4 and TRBJ2-7; D is ambiguous. The CDR3 totals 12 residues. V lost 6 bases, J lost 0 bases, and 6 bases lay in between. The CDR3 DNA follows: TGTGCCAGCAGGCGCGACTCCTACGAGCAGTACTTC. It encodes CASRRDSYEQYF.

V gene TRBV20-1 combines with J gene TRBJ2-1; D is ambiguous. The J call may be in error: the DNA end matches TRBJ2-7 better. This CDR3 spans 12 amino acids. Germline V CDR1 and CDR2: DFQATT, SNEGSKA (reference sequence). The CDR3 DNA reads as TGCAGTGCTAGAGGGAAGCACTACGAGCAGTACTTC. Translation gives CSARGKHYEQYF.

The rearrangement uses TRBV12-3 or TRBV12-4 and TRBJ1-1; a possible D gene is TRBD1 (5 bases). This CDR3 contains 15 residues. The ends were cut back, 6 bases at V and 3 bases at J, with 17 bases in the middle. CDR3 nucleotides: TGTGCCAGCAGATCTACATGGGGGACGTACACTGAAGCTTTCTTT. This gives the protein CASRSTWGTYTEAFF.

The CDR3 region has the DNA TGTGCCAGCAGCTCGACCGGGACAGCTAATTCCTACAATGAGCAGTTCTTC. It codes for CASSSTGTANSYNEQFF. This sequence joins TRBV13 and TRBJ2-1, with 7 bases fitting TRBD1. V lost 4 bases to trimming and J lost 1 base; unmatched junction nucleotides: 10. There are 17 residues in the CDR3. The V gene's germline CDR1 is PRHDT and CDR2 FYEKMQ (reference sequence). The variable domain in full, with the rest retrieved from reference TRBV13 and TRBJ2-1, is AAGVIQSPRHLIKEKRETATLKCYPIPRHDTVYWYQQGPGQDPQFLISFYEKMQSDKGSIPDRFSAQQFSDYHSELNMSSLELGDSALYFCASSSTGTANSYNEQFFGPGTRLTVL.

This sequence joins TRBV7-2 and TRBJ2-1, with 9 bases lining up with TRBD2. This CDR3 region has 16 residues. V shed 5 bases, J shed 0 bases, and the junction held 5 bases outside the gene matches. Germline CDR1 is SGHTA and CDR2 is FQGNSA. The CDR3 here is CASSPDSGSSYNEQFF. The CDR3 DNA sequence: TGTGCCAGCAGCCCAGATAGCGGGAGCTCCTACAATGAGCAGTTCTTC.

This clonotype was counted between two and nine times. The V gene is TRBV7-9, the J gene TRBJ1-2; D not certain. The V end was cut by 5 bases, the J end by 8 bases, with 9 bases between. The V gene's germline CDR1 is SEHNR and CDR2 FQNEAQ (reference sequence). There are 11 residues in the CDR3. The CDR3 region is CASSNSTGYTF. CDR3 nucleotides: TGTGCCAGCAGCAATTCCACGGGCTACACCTTC.

The chain uses TRBV5-1 and TRBJ2-5, with 11 bases matching TRBD1. With 4 bases clipped from V and 4 bases from J, the junction kept 9 bases outside the gene matches. The CDR3 covers 16 residues. CDR1 is SGHRS, CDR2 YFSETQ, per germline. The CDR3 DNA is TGCGCCAGCAGCCAGCTTGGACAGGGGGCTGGAGAGACCCAGTACTTC. Its protein is CASSQLGQGAGETQYF.

This clonotype came up a few times. The gene calls are TRBV12-3 or TRBV12-4 and TRBJ2-5; D is undetermined. The last part of the DNA fits TRBJ2-1 better; the J call may be wrong. The CDR3 totals 16 residues. This CDR3 is CASSLLRLLSYNEQFF. In DNA form, the CDR3 reads TGTGCCAGCAGTCTACTTCGACTCCTAAGTTACAATGAGCAGTTCTTC.

In this sample, this clonotype turned up a few times. V and J are TRBV12-5 and TRBJ2-2; 12 bases align to TRBD2. The germline V gene encodes CDR1 LGHNT and CDR2 FRNRAP. After removal of 2 bases from V and 9 bases from J, the junction contained 10 bases not matched to a gene. CDR3 length: 17 amino acids. This chain's CDR3 is CASGLPWTSGAPRELFF. The DNA of the CDR3 is TGTGCTAGTGGTTTGCCCTGGACTAGCGGGGCTCCCCGGGAGCTGTTTTTT.

CDR3 bases: TGTGCCTGGAGTTCGGGGGGCCTCGGGGAGCAGTACTTC. Translation gives CAWSSGGLGEQYF. The chain carries TRBV30 and TRBJ2-7, with D possibly TRBD2 on 7 matching bases. The ends were cut back, 2 bases at V and 7 bases at J, with 15 bases in the middle. In germline, CDR1 is GTSNPN, CDR2 SVGIG (reference sequence). This CDR3 comprises 13 residues.

The sample holds a few counts of this clonotype. This sequence joins TRBV7-9 and TRBJ1-6, with D uncertain. This CDR3 is 16 amino acids long. The germline V and J ends were trimmed by 5 bases and 0 bases, with 11 bases remaining between them. CDR1 is SEHNR, CDR2 FQNEAQ, per germline (reference sequence). The CDR3 region has the DNA TGTGCCAGCAGCGCTCCGGGGAGCTCCTATAATTCACCCCTCCACTTT. Translating gives CASSAPGSSYNSPLHF. Combining the CDR3 with reference TRBV7-9 and TRBJ1-6 gives the whole variable domain DTGVSQNPRHKITKRGQNVTFRCDPISEHNRLYWYRQTLGQGPEFLTYFQNEAQLEKSRLLSDRFSAERPKGSFSTLEIQRTEQGDSAMYLCASSAPGSSYNSPLHFGNGTRLTVT.

The chain employs TRBV14 and TRBJ2-5; D assignment may be TRBD1 or TRBD2 (5 bases each). The V gene's germline CDR1 is SGHDN and CDR2 FVKESK. The V end was cut by 3 bases, the J end by 9 bases, with 17 bases between. The CDR3 has 14 residues. The CDR3 loop is CASSQATMGQPQYF. The CDR3 nucleotides read TGTGCCAGCAGCCAGGCGACTATGGGGCAACCCCAGTACTTC.

This sequence joins TRBV6-1 and TRBJ1-2, with D possibly matching TRBD1 (6 bases). This CDR3 region has 14 residues. V gave up 4 bases and J gave up 0 bases, with 9 bases separating them. Germline V gene lookup returns CDR1 MNHNS and CDR2 SASEGT. The CDR3: CASSGTAANYGYTF. CDR3 DNA: TGTGCCAGCAGTGGGACAGCAGCTAACTATGGCTACACCTTC.

The CDR3 DNA reads TGTGCTAGTGGTTTGGTCCTGGGGCGCTATCCACCTACCTACGAGCAGTACTTC. Translation: CASGLVLGRYPPTYEQYF. This rearrangement joins TRBV12-5 to TRBJ2-7, with TRBD1 as a possible D gene (5 bases). The CDR3 is 18 residues long. V was pared by 0 bases and J by 2 bases, with 20 bases between. CDR1 and CDR2 from the germline V gene are LGHNT and FRNRAP. The entire variable domain, with the rest obtained from reference TRBV12-5 and TRBJ2-7, is as follows: DARVTQTPRHKVTEMGQEVTMRCQPILGHNTVFWYRQTMMQGLELLAYFRNRAPLDDSGMPKDRFSAEMPDATLATLKIQPSEPRDSAVYFCASGLVLGRYPPTYEQYFGPGTRLTVT.